This is a list of T cell receptor beta chains from one sample in a study of blood T cell repertoires in COVID-19. Method: immunoSEQ multiplex PCR; TCRdb's copy keeps in-frame clones and lacks some. The data contain around 100,000 clones, approximately 79% of them seen just once; the ten biggest clones take up 20% to 25%. The sample was peripheral blood. All receptors come from a man aged 65 to 85 with active or convalescent COVID-19. Both conserved end residues are part of each CDR3.

cdr3_length,v_call,cdr3_aa
14,TRBV7-9,CASSFGTSEDTQYF
14,TRBV4-1,CASSQERSSYEQYF
16,TRBV9,CASSVDPVGGNTEAFF
18,TRBV13,CASSLKNSGTGFTDTQYF
15,TRBV7-3,CASSSLAGPLGQQYF
16,TRBV7-9,CASSPTRGQPTDTQYF
12,TRBV28,CASSLPHEKLFF
15,TRBV5-1,CASSGRGWRLEKLFF
15,TRBV28,CASSSPMTRSYEQYF
17,TRBV11-3,CASSARAMAGGRNEQFF
12,TRBV12-5,CASGFLNQPQHF
12,TRBV19,CASSLPNQPQHF
13,TRBV11-2,CARPTGVYNEQFF
15,TRBV3-1/TRBV3-2,CASSHLAGGLETQYF
14,TRBV6-5,CASSSDRIAYEQYF
16,TRBV3-1/TRBV3-2,CASSQTSGGKWNEQFF
16,TRBV27,CASSHPAGGPTNEQFF
15,TRBV5-1,CASTFAGPALSGYTF
12,TRBV2,CARTQGEYGYTF
15,TRBV10-1,CASSEAREGSTEAFF
14,TRBV7-9,CASSSGTGNTEAFF
16,TRBV18,CASSPRGAGPHLGYTF
15,TRBV6-4,CASSVTSGSTDTQYF
12,TRBV2,CASRSESDTQYF
15,TRBV10-2,CASRMTSGGAYEQYF
13,TRBV3-1/TRBV3-2,CASSSGRSYGYTF
16,TRBV5-1,CASSLVAGGWGHEQFF
12,TRBV28,CASSRTGRGYAF
13,TRBV6-6,CASRTVPNYGYTF
14,TRBV18,CASSPFQGNYGYTF
15,TRBV7-9,CASSLRRQDTGELFF
14,TRBV11-2,CASSSRTVVRGYTF
15,TRBV4-2,CASSQDGQGAYGYTF
14,TRBV3-1/TRBV3-2,CASSPPGLAGAPFF
16,TRBV7-9,CASSLRTSGITYEQYF
16,TRBV5-1,CASSSTAGLHTDTQYF
15,TRBV7-9,CASRPPGATNEKLFF
15,TRBV9,CASSARDRESGELFF
13,TRBV30,CAWSIPGSSGYTF
13,TRBV28,CASARDSYNEQFF
13,TRBV19,CASSVGPPDTQYF
14,TRBV5-1,CASSLGGGNTEAFF
13,TRBV18,CASSPETAGGYTF